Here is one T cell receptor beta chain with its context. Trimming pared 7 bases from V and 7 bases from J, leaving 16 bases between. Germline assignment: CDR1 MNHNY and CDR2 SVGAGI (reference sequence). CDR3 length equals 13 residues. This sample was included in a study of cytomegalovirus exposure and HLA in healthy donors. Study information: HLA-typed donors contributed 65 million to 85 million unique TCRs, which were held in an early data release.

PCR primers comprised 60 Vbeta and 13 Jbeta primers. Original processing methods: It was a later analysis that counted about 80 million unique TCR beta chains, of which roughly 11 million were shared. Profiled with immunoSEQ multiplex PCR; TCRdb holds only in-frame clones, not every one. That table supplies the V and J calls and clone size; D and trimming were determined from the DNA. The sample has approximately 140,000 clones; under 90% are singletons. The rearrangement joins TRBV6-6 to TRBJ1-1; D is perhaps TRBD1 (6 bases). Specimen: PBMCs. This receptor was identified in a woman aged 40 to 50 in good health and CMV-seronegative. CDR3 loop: CASIPTGGGEAFF. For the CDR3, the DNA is TGTGCCAGCATTCCGACAGGCGGGGGTGAAGCTTTCTTT.